This TCR beta chain originates from a study of T-cell memory formation after mild COVID-19. Overall study: TCR clusters were mostly donor specific.

Germline CDR1 reads SEHNR; CDR2 reads FQNEAQ (reference sequence). This CDR3 has 14 amino acids. The V gene lost 3 bases and the J gene lost 7 bases, with 16 bases spanning the gap. From 5'RACE with constant-segment primers came TCR alpha and TCR beta cDNA libraries that carried sample barcodes and UMIs. TCRdb used MiXCR to reprocess the 5' RACE reads, holding one entry per CDR3 protein. Here the sample spans hundreds of thousands of distinct CDR3 sequences, around 20% being singletons. Study conclusions and caveats: The main location of contracting CD4+ clones was CM and EM, and that of contracting CD8+ clones was EMRA.

On this clonotype itself: Its antigen remains unidentified.

The sample was PBMCs or a T cell subset sorted from them (not recorded which). The gene calls are TRBV7-9 and TRBJ2-7; D perhaps matches TRBD2 (6 bases). The sequence derives from an adult woman who had mild COVID-19 (a few samples of this study predate the infection). Cell type and time point are not known. CDR3 sequence reads: CASSFGSPPGEQYF. DNA of the CDR3: TGTGCCAGCAGCTTCGGGAGCCCCCCTGGAGAGCAGTACTTC.